This T cell receptor (beta chain) was identified in a study of T cells in Graves' hyperthyroidism and ophthalmopathy. Study-level findings and limits: Also found in blood were most expanded thyroid clonotypes above 0.001.

The study enrolled patients aged 18 to 65 with newly diagnosed hyperthyroidism of under 2 months' duration. Based on clinical symptoms, serum thyroxine and TRAb, thyroid ultrasound and orbital computed tomography, diagnoses were reached. This clonotype was recorded many times. Antigen: not known. The CDR3 spans 15 residues. V lost 2 bases, J lost 8 bases, and 8 bases stayed unmatched. Germline CDR1 reads SGHTA; CDR2 reads FQGNSA. Amplified regions were TCR beta CDR3 sequences from RNA transcripts. An initial round of RT-PCR targeting the TCR CDR3 relied on the HTBI primer set. TCRdb re-derived calls from the multiplex PCR reads in MiXCR, one entry per CDR3 protein. The sample lists approximately 220,000 distinct CDR3 sequences; around 20% were seen once.

The sample was blood. The chain combines TRBV7-2 with TRBJ2-4; 8 bases are shared with TRBD2. The sequence was obtained from a man in his forties with Graves' hyperthyroidism. The CDR3 DNA follows: TGTGCCAGCAGCTTAAATAGCGGGGTAATCTACATTCAGTACTTC. Its translation: CASSLNSGVIYIQYF.